This TCR beta chain is from a study of blood T cell repertoires in COVID-19. Only in-frame clones appear in the TCRdb table, and some are missing; sequencing was by immunoSEQ multiplex PCR. The data show about 140,000 clones, roughly 82% seen once. The germline V gene encodes CDR1 SGHNT and CDR2 YYREEE (reference sequence). The CDR3 extends over 13 amino acids. Trimming removed 0 bases from V and 6 bases from J, with 7 bases in between. The rearrangement uses TRBV5-4 and TRBJ2-1; D gene unclear. The sequencing sample was made of peripheral blood. The receptor was derived from a man at least 80 years old with acute or convalescent COVID-19. The CDR3 nucleotides read TGTGCCAGCAGCTTGGGCAACTTCAATGAGCAGTTCTTC. As protein: CASSLGNFNEQFF.